Listed here are 19 T cell receptor beta chains from one sample, sequenced in a study of blood T cell repertoires in COVID-19 (TCRdb year 2020). Library preparation was by the immunoSEQ multiplex PCR assay. TCRdb re-hosts the immuneACCESS table, in-frame sequences only. Its copies lack some clones; in the studies checked, an unresolved V gene accounts for under half of them, and the cause for the rest is not known. The sample table shows 150,000 to 200,000 clones, and about 91% are seen once. The ten largest make up 3.9% of the sample. The sequencing input was peripheral blood. The receptors were sampled from a woman aged 55 to 70 who had recovered from COVID-19.

The V gene is TRBV9, the J gene TRBJ2-3; possible D gene TRBD1, 5 bases. Trimming took off 0 bases at V and 13 bases at J, with 15 bases between the two ends. Germline V lookup: CDR1 SGDLS, CDR2 YYNGEE. CDR3 length equals 13 residues. The DNA for the CDR3 is TGTGCCAGCAGCGTAGCTACCGGACACCAGGAGTATTTT. This codes for CASSVATGHQEYF.

CDR3 sequence: CASSVRGGSGTGELFF. DNA for the CDR3: TGTGCCAGCAGCGTCCGGGGGGGTTCGGGCACCGGGGAGCTGTTTTTT. The V gene is TRBV11-3, the J gene TRBJ2-2; 8 nucleotides align to TRBD2. This CDR3 contains 16 residues. The V gene's germline CDR1 is SGHNT and CDR2 YENEEA. With 5 bases clipped from V and 4 bases from J, the junction kept 9 bases outside the gene matches.

The V call is TRBV18, the J call TRBJ1-5; TRBD1 agrees at 8 bases. From germline, CDR1 is KGHSH and CDR2 LQKENI. The CDR3 has 16 residues. The trim removed 2 bases at V and 6 bases at J, leaving 9 bases unmatched. The DNA for the CDR3 is TGTGCCAGCTCACCAAGCGGACAGGGAAACGGTCAGCCCCAGCATTTT. It yields the protein CASSPSGQGNGQPQHF.

The chain uses TRBV5-1 and TRBJ2-3; D unresolved. CDR3 length equals 12 residues. Germline V gene lookup returns CDR1 SGHRS and CDR2 YFSETQ. The V end was cut by 1 base, the J end by 6 bases, with 6 bases between. Here the CDR3 reads CASSLIGDTQYF. CDR3 DNA sequence: TGCGCCAGCAGCTTGATCGGGGATACGCAGTATTTT.

This chain connects TRBV28 to TRBJ1-6, with D possibly TRBD1 on 6 matching bases. The germline CDR1 and CDR2 sequences are MDHEN and SYDVKM. V lost 6 bases and J 7 bases, leaving 10 bases between the germline ends. This CDR3 is 13 amino acids long. Here the CDR3 reads CASSPGVNSPLHF. The CDR3 DNA is TGTGCCAGCAGCCCAGGGGTAAATTCACCCCTCCACTTT.

The chain uses TRBV5-1 and TRBJ1-4; D call uncertain. This CDR3 has 14 residues. Looked up from germline, CDR1 is SGHRS and CDR2 is YFSETQ. Trimming took off 0 bases at V and 2 bases at J, with 5 bases between the two ends. The CDR3 DNA reads TGCGCCAGCAGCTTGGCTGTGACTAATGAAAAACTGTTTTTT. Translation: CASSLAVTNEKLFF.

The chain combines TRBV11-2 with TRBJ1-1; 7 bases map to TRBD1. Germline CDR1 is SGHAT and CDR2 is FQNNGV. With V trimmed by 8 bases and J by 5 bases, 8 bases remained unmatched. This CDR3 is built from 13 residues. CDR3: CASLGQFRTEAFF. The DNA for the CDR3 is TGTGCCAGCTTGGGACAGTTCCGTACTGAAGCTTTCTTT.

This clone appeared a single time. The V call is TRBV5-1, the J call TRBJ2-7, with 12 positions matching TRBD1. The germline V gene encodes CDR1 SGHRS and CDR2 YFSETQ. Trimming cost V 4 bases and J 7 bases; bases outside gene matches: 6. This CDR3 is built from 14 residues. CDR3 region: CASSRDRGLGEQYF. The CDR3 coding sequence is TGCGCCAGCAGCCGGGACAGGGGGCTGGGGGAGCAGTACTTC.

This sequence joins TRBV12-3 or TRBV12-4 and TRBJ1-1; the D gene is possibly TRBD1 (6 bases). The CDR3 has 13 residues. V lost 5 bases to trimming and J lost 5 bases, with 12 bases between them. Written as DNA, the CDR3 is TGTGCCAGCAGTGTGGGGGCGCAGACTGAAGCTTTCTTT. Translated: CASSVGAQTEAFF.

This rearrangement joins TRBV24-1 to TRBJ2-2; the match to TRBD1 covers 7 bases. This CDR3 is built from 16 residues. Germline values: CDR1 KGHDR, CDR2 SFDVKD. Trimming removed 3 bases from V and 3 bases from J; junction bases left unmatched: 6. The CDR3, as DNA: TGTGCCACCAGTGATCCGACAGGGCGGGACACCGGGGAGCTGTTTTTT. Encoded protein: CATSDPTGRDTGELFF.

The J gene is TRBJ1-6, the V gene TRBV3-1 (or the pseudogene TRBV3-2); D is ambiguous. Germline assignment: CDR1 LGHDT and CDR2 YNNKEL (reference sequence). V dropped 11 bases and J dropped 8 bases, with 10 bases sitting between them. This CDR3 has 11 amino acids. CDR3 region: CAPPVYSPLHF. In DNA, the CDR3 is TGTGCCCCTCCCGTGTATTCACCCCTCCACTTT.

V gene TRBV5-8 combines with J gene TRBJ1-5; 10 nucleotides align to TRBD1. There are 17 residues in the CDR3. Germline loops: CDR1 SGHTS, CDR2 YDEGEE. The V segment lost 3 bases and the J segment 7 bases; nucleotides outside the gene matches: 13. Here the CDR3 DNA reads TGTGCCAGCAGCTCGGGCACCGGGACAGGGGCAGGGCAGCCCCAGCATTTT. Amino acids: CASSSGTGTGAGQPQHF.

V and J are TRBV19 and TRBJ2-7, with TRBD1 matching over 7 bases. The CDR3 is 14 amino acids. V shed 6 bases, J shed 4 bases, and the junction held 9 bases outside the gene matches. Germline values: CDR1 LNHDA, CDR2 SQIVND (reference sequence). The CDR3 DNA follows: TGTGCCAGTAGGATACAGGGGCGATCTTACGAGCAGTACTTC. This encodes CASRIQGRSYEQYF.

This clone was counted a few times. J is TRBJ1-6 and V is TRBV7-9; no firm D call. Between the trimmed V and J ends, which lost 0 bases and 8 bases, there was a span of 17 bases. The CDR3 has 17 amino acids. CDR1 SEHNR and CDR2 FQNEAQ come from the germline V gene (reference sequence). For the CDR3, the DNA is TGTGCCAGCAGCTTAGCGCTAGCCCCCGAAACCGATTCACCCCTCCACTTT. This gives the protein CASSLALAPETDSPLHF.

This chain joins TRBV6-5 and TRBJ1-6, with D perhaps TRBD1 (5 bases). Germline CDR1 is MNHEY and CDR2 is SVGAGI. V dropped 6 bases and J dropped 5 bases, with 11 bases sitting between them. CDR3 length equals 14 residues. CDR3 region: CASRRGGNNSPLHF. The DNA of the CDR3 is TGTGCCAGCAGGAGGGGCGGGAATAATTCACCCCTCCACTTT.

The chain uses TRBV6-5 and TRBJ1-4, with a weak D call TRBD1 (5 bases). The V end was cut by 8 bases, the J end by 8 bases, with 18 bases between. CDR3 size: 14 residues. The V gene's germline CDR1 is MNHEY and CDR2 SVGAGI. The CDR3 nucleotides read TGTGCCAGCGAAGCCGGGGGGTTGCGGGAAAAACTGTTTTTT. It yields the protein CASEAGGLREKLFF.

This clone appeared a single time. The gene calls are TRBV19 and TRBJ2-3; 13 bases agree with TRBD2. The trim removed 5 bases at V and 2 bases at J, leaving 4 bases unmatched. From germline, CDR1 is LNHDA and CDR2 SQIVND (reference sequence). The CDR3 runs 16 residues. The CDR3 reads CASSQGLAGTTDTQYF. The CDR3 coding sequence is TGTGCCAGTAGTCAGGGACTAGCGGGGACCACAGATACGCAGTATTTT.

The CDR3 loop reads CASTPGDRGSNEKLFF. The CDR3, as DNA: TGTGCCAGCACCCCTGGTGACAGGGGCTCTAATGAAAAACTGTTTTTT. This chain links TRBV7-9 with TRBJ1-4; 8 nucleotides match TRBD1. V trimming: 7 bases; J trimming: 3 bases; junction bases outside the gene matches: 10. The CDR3 sequence is 16 residues long. Germline V lookup: CDR1 SEHNR, CDR2 FQNEAQ (reference sequence).

J is TRBJ1-4 and V is TRBV24-1, with D uncertain. The CDR3 spans 13 residues. Germline-derived CDR1 and CDR2 are KGHDR and SFDVKD. The V end was cut by 1 base, the J end by 5 bases, with 4 bases between. The CDR3 is CATSDFENEKLFF. The CDR3 DNA sequence: TGTGCCACCAGTGATTTCGAGAATGAAAAACTGTTTTTT.